The clone carrying this TCR beta chain showed up just a few times. In germline, CDR1 is MDHEN, CDR2 SYDVKM. Trimming stripped 5 bases from V and 6 bases from J, with 22 bases between. The CDR3 length is 16 residues. TCRdb processed the 5' RACE reads anew with MiXCR; each CDR3 protein has one entry. The data contain tens of thousands of distinct CDR3 sequences, 7% of them seen just once; the ten biggest clones take up around an eighth. The sample belongs to a study of spatial heterogeneity in lung cancer. The time point denotes: sample taken at primary tumor resection. Whole RNA, which was extracted from tumor, nontumor lung tissue or frozen PBMC, was sequenced without any cell sorting.

The source of this sequence is a male donor with early-stage non-small cell lung cancer. The V gene is TRBV28, the J gene TRBJ1-2; D not resolved. This specimen was PBMCs, taken at surgery. The CDR3 loop is CASSPPHPVSGDGYTF. CDR3 DNA sequence: TGTGCCAGCAGTCCCCCCCACCCGGTGTCTGGGGATGGCTACACCTTC.